Presented here are 10 T cell receptor beta chains from one specimen sequenced in a study of OX40 agonist ivuxolimab in advanced cancers. TCRdb's copy holds only in-frame clones and misses some; the assay was immunoSEQ multiplex PCR. The sample holds some 90,000 clones; roughly 88% are singletons and the top ten take more than 0.25%. Specimen: CD4+ or CD8+ T cells sorted from blood, collected in a trial of the OX40 agonist ivuxolimab. The origin of the receptors is an adult with an advanced solid tumor such as melanoma, head and neck, liver or kidney cancer.

The chain recombines TRBV28 with TRBJ2-7, with D perhaps matching TRBD2 (5 bases). The ends were cut back, 6 bases at V and 2 bases at J, with 20 bases in the middle. The length of the CDR3 is 16 residues. Germline V CDR1 and CDR2: MDHEN, SYDVKM. CDR3 nucleotide sequence: TGTGCCAGCAGCCTGTCCGGGGTCGGAACCCCCTACGAGCAGTACTTC. Translating it yields CASSLSGVGTPYEQYF.

The V and J genes are TRBV28 and TRBJ2-7; 7 bases align to TRBD2. Germline-derived CDR1 and CDR2 are MDHEN and SYDVKM. V gave up 5 bases and J gave up 2 bases; unmatched junction bases: 6. This CDR3 is built from 14 residues. The CDR3: CASSQAGTTYEQYF. For the CDR3, the DNA is TGTGCCAGCAGTCAAGCCGGGACTACCTACGAGCAGTACTTC. The entire variable domain, with the rest obtained from reference TRBV28 and TRBJ2-7, is as follows: DVKVTQSSRYLVKRTGEKVFLECVQDMDHENMFWYRQDPGLGLRLIYFSYDVKMKEKGDIPEGYSVSREKKERFSLILESASTNQTSMYLCASSQAGTTYEQYFGPGTRLTVT.

The DNA for the CDR3 is TGCGCCAGCAGCCGACAGGGCGGAGAGACCCAGTACTTC. It encodes CASSRQGGETQYF. The rearrangement uses TRBV4-3 and TRBJ2-5; the match to TRBD1 covers 7 bases. The germline gives CDR1 LGHNA, CDR2 YSLEER. The CDR3 is 13 residues long. Trimming took 4 bases from V and 4 from J; bases not matched to a gene: 3.

V is TRBV19 and J is TRBJ2-5, with D perhaps TRBD1 or TRBD2 (6 bases each). Looked up from germline, CDR1 is LNHDA and CDR2 is SQIVND (reference sequence). The CDR3 length is 15 residues. V was pared by 6 bases and J by 5 bases, with 19 bases between. CDR3 residues: CASSARSGAGETQYF. CDR3 sequence (DNA): TGTGCCAGTAGCGCGCGTTCGGGGGCTGGGGAGACCCAGTACTTC.

V is TRBV5-5 and J is TRBJ2-5; D gene ambiguous. The CDR3 consists of 13 residues. Trimming cost V 0 bases and J 7 bases, with 10 bases left between them. Germline V gives CDR1 SGHKS, CDR2 YYEKEE (reference sequence). DNA for the CDR3: TGTGCCAGCAGCTTGGTTGGGGTGGGGACCCAGTACTTC. Encoded protein: CASSLVGVGTQYF. Based on the CDR3 plus reference TRBV5-5 and TRBJ2-5, the full variable domain is DAGVTQSPTHLIKTRGQQVTLRCSPISGHKSVSWYQQVLGQGPQFIFQYYEKEERGRGNFPDRFSARQFPNYSSELNVNALLLGDSALYLCASSLVGVGTQYFGPGTRLLVL.

The table lists this clone with a few counts. The chain employs TRBV4-3 and TRBJ2-7; tentatively, D is TRBD2 (5 bases). The germline V gene has CDR1 LGHNA and CDR2 YSLEER. CDR3 length equals 17 residues. V was pared by 0 bases and J by 0 bases, with 15 bases between. The CDR3 loop reads CASSQELYGISSYEQYF. DNA for the CDR3: TGCGCCAGCAGCCAAGAACTTTACGGGATAAGCTCCTACGAGCAGTACTTC.

The V and J genes are TRBV4-2 and TRBJ2-1; D uncertain. CDR1 is LGHNA and CDR2 is YNFKEQ in the germline V gene. The CDR3 loop spans 13 amino acids. V shed 3 bases and J shed 8 bases, with 11 bases lying between them. CDR3 sequence reads: CASSQFPQDEQFF. The CDR3 DNA reads TGTGCCAGCAGCCAGTTCCCCCAGGATGAGCAGTTCTTC.

This clone has just one count. The chain combines TRBV15 with TRBJ2-7, with 7 bases identical to TRBD1. The V and J ends lost 1 base and 3 bases, in that order; junction bases with no gene match: 3. The germline V gene encodes CDR1 LNHNV and CDR2 YYDKDF (reference sequence). The CDR3 length is 14 residues. For the CDR3, the DNA is TGTGCCACCAGCAGAGGGGACAGCAACTACGAGCAGTACTTC. Its translation: CATSRGDSNYEQYF.

The chain links TRBV28 to TRBJ1-2; D not resolved. Looked up from germline, CDR1 is MDHEN and CDR2 is SYDVKM. The ends were cut back, 2 bases at V and 1 base at J, with 8 bases in the middle. The CDR3 length is 14 residues. As DNA, the CDR3 is TGTGCCAGCAGTTTAGGGATACTTAACTATGGCTACACCTTC. The encoded protein is CASSLGILNYGYTF.

This chain connects TRBV5-6 to TRBJ2-1; D tentatively reads TRBD1 or TRBD2 (5 bases each). The V gene lost 5 bases and the J gene lost 5 bases, with 17 bases spanning the gap. Germline values: CDR1 SGHDT, CDR2 YYEEEE. This CDR3 is built from 15 residues. The CDR3 region is CASSPLGTRNNEQFF. The CDR3 DNA reads as TGTGCCAGCAGTCCGCTGGGGACGCGGAACAATGAGCAGTTCTTC.